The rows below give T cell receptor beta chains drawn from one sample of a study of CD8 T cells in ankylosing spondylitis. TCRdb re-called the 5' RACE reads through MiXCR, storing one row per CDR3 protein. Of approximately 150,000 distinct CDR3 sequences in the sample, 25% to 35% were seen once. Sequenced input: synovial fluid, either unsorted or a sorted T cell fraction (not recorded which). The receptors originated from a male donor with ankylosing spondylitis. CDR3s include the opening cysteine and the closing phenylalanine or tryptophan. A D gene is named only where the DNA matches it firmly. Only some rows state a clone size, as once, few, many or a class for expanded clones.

TGTGCCAGCAGCCAAGTTCGAGGGGGGGCCTACAATGAGCAGTTCTTC,CASSQVRGGAYNEQFF,TRBJ2-1,-,-,TRBV3-1
TGTGCCAGCAGCTTAGCCCCAATCCCGGGATTTGGGGATACGCAGTATTTT,CASSLAPIPGFGDTQYF,TRBJ2-3,-,-,TRBV7-2
TGTGCCAGCGAGAGGTACGATGAGCAGTTCTTC,CASERYDEQFF,TRBJ2-1,few,-,TRBV2
TGTGCCAGCAGTCCGGGACAGGGTATGGGGAACACTGAAGCTTTCTTT,CASSPGQGMGNTEAFF,TRBJ1-1,-,TRBD1,TRBV12-3/TRBV12-4
TGCGCCAGCAGCGGGCGGGTCTACGCAGATGAGCAGTTCTTC,CASSGRVYADEQFF,TRBJ2-1,many,-,TRBV4-3
TGTGCCATCAGTGAGTCCCCGGGGAGGGAGACCCAGTACTTC,CAISESPGRETQYF,TRBJ2-5,few,-,TRBV10-3
TGTGCCACCAGACAGGCGGGTTCCAATCAGCCCCAGCATTTT,CATRQAGSNQPQHF,TRBJ1-5,many,-,TRBV15
TGTGCCATCAGTGAAAGACTTTCTAGCACAGATACGCAGTATTTT,CAISERLSSTDTQYF,TRBJ2-3,few,-,TRBV10-3
TGCAGTGCCCCAATGCGGCGAAGGGAAAAACTGTTTTTT,CSAPMRRREKLFF,TRBJ1-4,many,-,TRBV20-1
TGTGCCAGCAGCGTCATACAGGGATTCGGGGAGCTGTTTTTT,CASSVIQGFGELFF,TRBJ2-2,many,-,TRBV9
TGTGCCAGCAGCCGAGACCGTAGCAACTATGGCTACACCTTC,CASSRDRSNYGYTF,TRBJ1-2,-,-,TRBV4-2
TGTGCCAGCAGCTTAAACGGGAGACCCTACAATGAGCAGTTCTTC,CASSLNGRPYNEQFF,TRBJ2-1,few,-,TRBV7-3
TGCAGTGCTAGAGGAGGGACAGGGGATGGCTACACCTTC,CSARGGTGDGYTF,TRBJ1-2,many,TRBD1,TRBV20-1
TGCAGCGTTCGGACACTGTCGAACACTGAAGCTTTCTTT,CSVRTLSNTEAFF,TRBJ1-1,-,-,TRBV29-1
TGTGCCAGCAGCTCTCGGAACATACCTAGGGGAAACACCATATATTTT,CASSSRNIPRGNTIYF,TRBJ1-3,-,-,TRBV7-9
TGTGCCATCTCCCGGCTCGGGCAGGGGATCACCTACGAGCAGTACTTC,CAISRLGQGITYEQYF,TRBJ2-7,many,-,TRBV10-3
TGCGCCAGCAAAGATGGGGGAGATACGCAGTATTTT,CASKDGGDTQYF,TRBJ2-3,few,-,TRBV5-1
TGTGCCAGCAGCACTGGGATCAACGGGAAAGAAGCTTTCTTT,CASSTGINGKEAFF,TRBJ1-1,many,-,TRBV5-6
TGTGCCAGCAGTTTTATGTGGGACACTGAAGCTTTCTTT,CASSFMWDTEAFF,TRBJ1-1,-,-,TRBV27
TGTGCCAGCAGCCCCGTAGGGGGGGACACCGGGGAGCTGTTTTTT,CASSPVGGDTGELFF,TRBJ2-2,-,-,TRBV7-2
TGTGCCAGCAGTGTGCTTGGCTCCTACGAGCAGTACTTC,CASSVLGSYEQYF,TRBJ2-7,few,-,TRBV2
TGCAGTGCCCTAGGGGGACAGGGGGCTCGTCAGCCCCAGCATTTT,CSALGGQGARQPQHF,TRBJ1-5,-,TRBD1,TRBV20-1
TGTGCCAGCAGAGGACAGGGCGTACTGGCTTTCTTT,CASRGQGVLAFF,TRBJ1-1,few,TRBD1,TRBV27